These 9 T cell receptor beta chains came from one sample sequenced in a study of PD-1 blockade in classical Hodgkin lymphoma (dated by TCRdb to about 2020). The library relied on the immunoSEQ multiplex PCR assay. TCRdb stores this immuneACCESS table with in-frame sequences only. Part of the clones is absent; in the studies checked, under half of the shortfall reflects unresolved V genes, and no reason is known for the rest. The sample includes some 40,000 clones, with about 82% observed a single time. The top ten constitute approximately 9.9% of the sample. This specimen's time point label, per the study, means: cycle 1 day 1 (C1D1), immediately before nivolumab initiation. Every trial patient had relapsed following autologous stem cell transplantation, and prior brentuximab vedotin exposure was what differed among cohorts A, B and C. Specimen: peripheral blood mononuclear cells (PBMCs), collected at baseline. All receptors come from a human donor with classical Hodgkin lymphoma.

The rearrangement uses TRBV28 and TRBJ1-5; D may be TRBD1 (5 bases). The germline CDR1 and CDR2 sequences are MDHEN and SYDVKM. V shed 3 bases and J shed 3 bases, with 27 bases lying between them. This CDR3 contains 20 residues. The CDR3 protein is CASSFRPWAVGGSYNQPQHF. Here the CDR3 DNA reads TGTGCCAGCAGTTTTCGGCCTTGGGCTGTCGGGGGGAGTTACAATCAGCCCCAGCATTTT.

The chain is built from TRBV27 and TRBJ1-2, with D perhaps matching TRBD1 (5 bases). Trimming took 5 bases from V and 6 from J, leaving 13 bases between them. The germline gives CDR1 MNHEY, CDR2 SMNVEV (reference sequence). This CDR3 is built from 13 residues. The CDR3 DNA reads as TGTGCCAGCAGTCCCAGGGTAAAGGATGGCTACACCTTC. The encoded protein is CASSPRVKDGYTF.

This chain links TRBV20-1 with TRBJ1-1; D is possibly TRBD1 (5 bases). Germline CDR1 is DFQATT and CDR2 is SNEGSKA (reference sequence). This CDR3 is 11 amino acids long. V gave up 5 bases and J gave up 8 bases, with 12 bases separating them. The CDR3 reads CSAGLGREAFF. The CDR3, as DNA: TGCAGTGCTGGCCTGGGACGAGAAGCTTTCTTT.

The chain recombines TRBV19 with TRBJ1-2, with unresolved D. Germline V CDR1 and CDR2: LNHDA, SQIVND (reference sequence). V lost 3 bases and J 4 bases, leaving 15 bases between the germline ends. CDR3 length: 15 residues. The CDR3 is CASSMIKAGSYGYTF. The CDR3 bases are TGTGCCAGTAGTATGATCAAGGCAGGCTCCTATGGCTACACCTTC. The full variable domain, with the rest looked up from reference TRBV19 and TRBJ1-2, is DGGITQSPKYLFRKEGQNVTLSCEQNLNHDAMYWYRQDPGQGLRLIYYSQIVNDFQKGDIAEGYSVSREKKESFPLTVTSAQKNPTAFYLCASSMIKAGSYGYTFGSGTRLTVV.

The CDR3 is CASSLGTVNQPQHF. CDR3 in DNA: TGTGCCAGCAGCCTCGGGACAGTGAATCAGCCCCAGCATTTT. This chain connects TRBV5-6 to TRBJ1-5; 7 bases line up with TRBD1. V lost 4 bases and J lost 4; bases outside the gene matches: 5. Germline V gene data show CDR1 as SGHDT and CDR2 as YYEEEE. This CDR3 comprises 14 residues.

The chain joins TRBV6-5 to TRBJ1-5; TRBD1 aligns across 7 bases. The CDR3 has 13 residues. Germline CDR1 is MNHEY and CDR2 is SVGAGI. With V trimmed by 8 bases and J by 3 bases, 4 bases remained unmatched. The CDR3 is CASSGQFNQPQHF. CDR3 in DNA: TGTGCCAGCTCGGGACAGTTCAATCAGCCCCAGCATTTT.

This clone was recorded a few times. J is TRBJ2-6 and V is TRBV6-1, with unresolved D. Trimming cost V 4 bases and J 0 bases, with 13 bases left between them. Germline-derived CDR1 and CDR2 are MNHNS and SASEGT. The CDR3 is 17 amino acids. CDR3 in DNA: TGTGCCAGCAGTGCGGGCAGTGTTCTCTCTGGGGCCAACGTCCTGACTTTC. Its translation: CASSAGSVLSGANVLTF.

This clone was seen only once. The chain recombines TRBV28 with TRBJ1-2; no clear D gene. CDR1 MDHEN and CDR2 SYDVKM come from the germline V gene. V was cut by 6 bases and J by 3 bases, with 11 bases left in between. The CDR3 sequence is 13 residues long. The CDR3 reads CASSLRRDYGYTF. Written as DNA, the CDR3 is TGTGCCAGCAGCCTGCGGCGCGACTATGGCTACACCTTC.

This chain links TRBV19 with TRBJ2-1, with D possibly being TRBD2 (5 bases). The length of the CDR3 is 16 residues. Trimming removed 6 bases from V and 0 bases from J, with 15 bases in between. Germline lookup yields CDR1 LNHDA and CDR2 SQIVND (reference sequence). The chain's CDR3 is CASRHTGWSSYNEQFF. In DNA form, the CDR3 reads TGTGCCAGTAGACATACGGGATGGAGCTCCTACAATGAGCAGTTCTTC. The variable domain in full, completed from reference TRBV19 and TRBJ2-1, reads DGGITQSPKYLFRKEGQNVTLSCEQNLNHDAMYWYRQDPGQGLRLIYYSQIVNDFQKGDIAEGYSVSREKKESFPLTVTSAQKNPTAFYLCASRHTGWSSYNEQFFGPGTRLTVL.